This T cell receptor beta chain comes out of a study of blood T cells in healthy people across ages. General study results and limits: Long-lived donors had more naive CD4+ cells and higher diversity than aged donors. Underestimates were what the diversity estimates from one million T cells were considered to be. Donor CMV status, an unknown factor, possibly confounded changes in expanded clonotypes.

Every sample gave at least 6 micrograms of total RNA when it was extracted. For the second PCR, which ran for about 6 to 11 cycles, a sample-barcoded 5' primer and a J-beta primer mix were used. TCRdb analysed the 5' RACE reads with MiXCR anew, one entry per CDR3 protein. The table records some 730,000 distinct CDR3 sequences, about 24% of them present only once. As for this clonotype: Its specificity is unknown.

Input material: blood. This TCR came from a man between 65 and 85 years old in good health.

This CDR3 is CAWSIGYGYGYTF. The CDR3 DNA reads as TGTGCCTGGAGTATTGGGTATGGCTATGGCTACACCTTC. This chain connects TRBV30 to TRBJ1-2; D remains ambiguous. Germline V gene lookup returns CDR1 GTSNPN and CDR2 SVGIG (reference sequence). The V end was cut by 2 bases, the J end by 4 bases, with 11 bases between. This CDR3 is built from 13 residues.